This section outlines one TCR beta chain sequence together with its context. Its antigen target is currently unknown. No base-level quality is on record; no much larger clone is a single base apart. CDR1 and CDR2, per the germline V gene, are SGHRS and YFSETQ. Including cysteine and phenylalanine, the CDR3 has 15 amino acids. CDR3 DNA only is kept here, 45 bases in frame from base 1. The germline V end is reduced by 5 bases and the J end by 4 bases; junction bases left unmatched: 9. For sequencing, an Illumina HiSeq 2500 was employed. TCR beta libraries were prepared by quantitative 5'-RACE with molecular barcodes. On the authors' methods: To identify disease-linked TCR variants, a new computational method was used, one built on a probabilistic model of VDJ rearrangement. TCRdb trimmed public reads at Q25 via fastp, called clones via MiXCR and kept in-frame beta chains. CDR3 protein sequences are deduplicated, and each keeps its most common genes and DNA. It is TCRdb's table, rather than the study itself, that gives the V and J calls and clone size. The sample has around 490,000 distinct CDR3 sequences on record, about 5.7% of them singletons. The ten largest clones represent roughly 3.2% of the sample.

This sample is part of a study of CD8 T cells in ankylosing spondylitis (dated by TCRdb to the late 2010s). With respect to the entire study: The study profiled T cell receptor beta repertoires in healthy donors and ankylosing spondylitis patients to find disease-linked TCR variants. The full study cohort comprised 25 or so ankylosing spondylitis patients and some 100 healthy donors. Peripheral blood samples were taken, and synovial fluid was additionally collected from ankylosing spondylitis patients. The investigation overall reported the following: According to the report, matched synovial fluid samples from ankylosing spondylitis patients were significantly enriched for the disease-linked clones. The disease-linked clones showed a CD8+ phenotype and occurred at relatively low frequencies in peripheral blood. A TCR beta motif of seven or eight highly homologous amino acid variants appeared characteristic of blood from ankylosing spondylitis patients. Some motif variants had previously been reported in the synovial fluid and blood of reactive arthritis patients, which suggests shared mechanisms of disease initiation.

The chain is made from TRBV5-1 and TRBJ2-1; 7 central bases correspond to TRBD1. Sequencing was done on a sample of blood, either unsorted or a sorted T cell fraction (not recorded which). This TCR derives from a male donor with ankylosing spondylitis. The CDR3 region reads CASRQPGQSYNEQFF. The nucleotides read TGCGCCAGCAGGCAACCGGGACAGTCTTACAATGAGCAGTTCTTC.